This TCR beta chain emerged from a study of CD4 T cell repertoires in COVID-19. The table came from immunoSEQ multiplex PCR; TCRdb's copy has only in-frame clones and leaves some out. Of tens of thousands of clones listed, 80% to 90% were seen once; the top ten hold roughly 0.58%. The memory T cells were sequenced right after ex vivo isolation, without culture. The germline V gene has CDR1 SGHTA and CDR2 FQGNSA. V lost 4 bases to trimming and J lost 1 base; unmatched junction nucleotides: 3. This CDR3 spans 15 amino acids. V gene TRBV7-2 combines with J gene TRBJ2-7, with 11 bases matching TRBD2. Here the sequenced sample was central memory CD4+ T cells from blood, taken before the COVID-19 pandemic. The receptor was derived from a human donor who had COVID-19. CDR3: CASSWLAGGSYEQYF. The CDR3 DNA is TGTGCCAGCAGCTGGTTAGCGGGAGGGTCCTACGAGCAGTACTTC.